In this sample, the clone carrying this T cell receptor beta chain turned up a few times. These data originate in a study of blood T cell repertoires in COVID-19. The overall study: Samples came from the United States, Italy and Spain, spanning acute and convalescent COVID-19. Sources were T cells, B-cell-depleted T cells, or PBMCs; the material itself was cDNA or gDNA.

Two negative PCRs, clearance, or symptom resolution characterized the recovered Cohort 3 donors. Germline V CDR1 and CDR2: SGHNT, YYREEE (reference sequence). The length of the CDR3 is 14 residues. V was cut by 1 base and J by 6 bases, with 13 bases left in between. Per the original methods: Researchers report that nucleated cell counts were estimated from reference gene primer amplification. The repertoire was sequenced with immunoSEQ multiplex PCR; TCRdb's copy has only in-frame clones and lacks some. V and J calls and clone size are copied from that table; D and trimming were computed from the DNA. The profile covers fewer than 250,000 clones, with about four fifths appearing a single time and around 6.5% taken by the ten largest.

J is TRBJ1-2 and V is TRBV5-4; weak D call: TRBD1 (5 bases). Source material: PBMCs or T cells enriched from blood (not recorded which). The TCR comes from a woman aged 40 to 55 who had recovered from COVID-19. The CDR3 nucleotides read TGTGCCAGCAGCTTGTGGGGCAGAAGGGATGGCTACACCTTC. Its protein product is CASSLWGRRDGYTF.